This T cell receptor (beta chain) was recorded in a study of T cells after yellow fever vaccination. Study-wide points: Re-detected after boosting: most primary clones, around 97% of CD4 and roughly 88% of CD8.

V dropped 5 bases and J dropped 4; count of bases not matched to a gene: 9. Germline CDR1 reads SEHNR; CDR2 reads FQNEAQ (reference sequence). This CDR3 region has 15 residues. This clonotype was observed many times. TCRdb processed the 5' RACE reads anew with MiXCR; each CDR3 protein has one entry. In the table there are under 55,000 distinct CDR3 sequences, approximately 6.6% of which are singletons. The gene calls are TRBV7-9 and TRBJ1-1; 8 bases are shared with TRBD1. The source is a young man who received the YFV17D yellow fever vaccine. The starting material was CD8+ T cells not binding an NS4B(214-222) dextramer, sorted from PBMCs, obtained approximately 47 days after the first yellow fever vaccination. The CDR3 is CASSLTFGQGTEAFF. CDR3 in DNA: TGTGCCAGCAGCCTTACCTTTGGACAGGGCACTGAAGCTTTCTTT.